This T cell receptor beta chain stems from a study of prognosis after radiotherapy for stage I lung cancer. The CDR3 has 15 amino acids. The germline V gene encodes CDR1 MRHNA and CDR2 SNTAGT. V lost 5 bases and J lost 8; bases outside the gene matches: 12. As to this clonotype: A read error is possible here, since a much larger clone lies one base away.

Researchers took about 5.9 milliliters of peripheral blood at each of two time points. Two-round multiplex PCR amplified TCR beta CDR3 from genomic DNA. Primers were specific to each TRBV and TRBJ gene in first-round PCR. TCRdb re-called the multiplex PCR reads through MiXCR, storing one row per CDR3 protein. The repertoire holds roughly 26,000 distinct CDR3 sequences, with about 30% as singletons. The rearrangement uses TRBV6-4 and TRBJ2-3, with 8 positions matching TRBD2. This receptor was obtained from a donor aged 50 or older with non-small cell lung cancer. The source material was PBMCs, sampled before or after stereotactic body radiation therapy (not recorded which). The CDR3 bases are TGTGCCAGCAGTAACAAAGCGGGGGAAGGAGGTACGCAGTATTTT. It yields the protein CASSNKAGEGGTQYF.